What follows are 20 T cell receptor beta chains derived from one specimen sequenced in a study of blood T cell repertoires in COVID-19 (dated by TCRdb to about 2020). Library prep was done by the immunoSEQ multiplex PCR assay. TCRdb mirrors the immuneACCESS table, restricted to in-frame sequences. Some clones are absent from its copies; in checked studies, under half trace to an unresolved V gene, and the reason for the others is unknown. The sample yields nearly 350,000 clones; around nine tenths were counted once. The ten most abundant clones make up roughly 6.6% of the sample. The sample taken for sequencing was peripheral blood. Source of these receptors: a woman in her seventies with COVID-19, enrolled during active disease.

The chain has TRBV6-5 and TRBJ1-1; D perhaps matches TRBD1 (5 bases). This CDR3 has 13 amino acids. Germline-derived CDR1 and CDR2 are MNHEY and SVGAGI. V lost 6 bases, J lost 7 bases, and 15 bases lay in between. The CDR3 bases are TGTGCCAGCAGACATGAGCTGGGGCGTGAAGCTTTCTTT. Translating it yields CASRHELGREAFF.

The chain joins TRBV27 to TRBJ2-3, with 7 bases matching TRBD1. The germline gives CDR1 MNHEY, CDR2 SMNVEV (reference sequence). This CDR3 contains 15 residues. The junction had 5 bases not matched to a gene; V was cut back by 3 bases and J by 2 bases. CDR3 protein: CASSLRGLTTDTQYF. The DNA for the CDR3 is TGTGCCAGCAGTTTGAGGGGGCTGACCACAGATACGCAGTATTTT.

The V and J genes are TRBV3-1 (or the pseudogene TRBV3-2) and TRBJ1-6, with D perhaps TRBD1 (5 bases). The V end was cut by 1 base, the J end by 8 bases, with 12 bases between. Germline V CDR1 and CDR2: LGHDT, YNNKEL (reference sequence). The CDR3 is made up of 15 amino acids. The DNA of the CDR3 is TGTGCCAGCAGCCAAGGAGTGGACACGGATTCACCCCTCCACTTT. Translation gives CASSQGVDTDSPLHF.

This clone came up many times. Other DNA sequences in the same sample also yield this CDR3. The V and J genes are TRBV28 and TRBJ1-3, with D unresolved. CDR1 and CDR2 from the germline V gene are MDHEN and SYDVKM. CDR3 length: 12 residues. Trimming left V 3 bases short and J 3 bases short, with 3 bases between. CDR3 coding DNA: TGTGCCAGCAGTTTTCTTGGAAACACCATATATTTT. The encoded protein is CASSFLGNTIYF.

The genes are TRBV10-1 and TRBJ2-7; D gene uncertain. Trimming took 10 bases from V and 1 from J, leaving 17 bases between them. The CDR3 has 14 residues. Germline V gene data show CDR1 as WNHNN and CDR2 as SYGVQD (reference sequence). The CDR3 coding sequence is TGCGCCATTCCGCCCGACTTCCAATCCTACGAGCAGTACTTC. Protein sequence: CAIPPDFQSYEQYF.

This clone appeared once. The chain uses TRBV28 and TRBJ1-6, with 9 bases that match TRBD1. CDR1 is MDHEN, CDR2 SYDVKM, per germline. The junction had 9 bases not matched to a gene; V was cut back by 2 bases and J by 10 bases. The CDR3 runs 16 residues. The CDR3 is CASSLPGQGLGSPLHF. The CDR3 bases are TGTGCCAGCAGTTTACCAGGACAGGGGTTAGGGTCACCCCTCCACTTT.

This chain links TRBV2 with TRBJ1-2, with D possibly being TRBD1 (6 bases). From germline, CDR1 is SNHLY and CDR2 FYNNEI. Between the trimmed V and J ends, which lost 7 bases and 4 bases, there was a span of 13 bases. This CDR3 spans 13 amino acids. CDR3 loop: CASIRDTFYGYTF. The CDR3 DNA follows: TGTGCCAGCATAAGGGACACCTTCTATGGCTACACCTTC.

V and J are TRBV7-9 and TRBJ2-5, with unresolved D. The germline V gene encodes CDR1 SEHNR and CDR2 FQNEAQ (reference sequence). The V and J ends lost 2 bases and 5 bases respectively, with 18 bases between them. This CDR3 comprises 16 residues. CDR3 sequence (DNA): TGTGCCAGCAGCTTAATCATTTGGAGTTTGGCGGAGACCCAGTACTTC. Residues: CASSLIIWSLAETQYF.

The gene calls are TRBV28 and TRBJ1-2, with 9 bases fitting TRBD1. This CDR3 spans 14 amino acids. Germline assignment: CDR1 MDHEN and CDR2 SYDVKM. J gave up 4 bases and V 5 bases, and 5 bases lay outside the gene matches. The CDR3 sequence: CASSPGQGSYGYTF. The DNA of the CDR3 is TGTGCCAGCAGTCCAGGACAGGGGTCCTATGGCTACACCTTC.

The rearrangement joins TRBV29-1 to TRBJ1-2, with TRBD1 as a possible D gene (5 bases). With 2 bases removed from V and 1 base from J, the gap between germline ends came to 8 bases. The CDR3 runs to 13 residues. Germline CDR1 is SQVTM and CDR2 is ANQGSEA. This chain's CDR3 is CSVETGGNYGYTF. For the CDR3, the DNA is TGCAGCGTTGAAACGGGGGGTAACTATGGCTACACCTTC.

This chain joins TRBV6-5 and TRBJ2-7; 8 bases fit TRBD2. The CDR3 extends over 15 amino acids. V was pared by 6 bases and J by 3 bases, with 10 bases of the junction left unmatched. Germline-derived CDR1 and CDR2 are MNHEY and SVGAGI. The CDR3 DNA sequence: TGTGCCAGCAGGCGCGAGGTAGCGGGGAACTACGAGCAGTACTTC. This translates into CASRREVAGNYEQYF.

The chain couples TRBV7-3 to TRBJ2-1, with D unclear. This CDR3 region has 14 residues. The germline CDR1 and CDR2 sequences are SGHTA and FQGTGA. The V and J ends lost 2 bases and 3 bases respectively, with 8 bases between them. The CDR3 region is CASSLEQDYNEQFF. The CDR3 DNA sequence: TGTGCCAGCAGCTTAGAGCAGGACTACAATGAGCAGTTCTTC.

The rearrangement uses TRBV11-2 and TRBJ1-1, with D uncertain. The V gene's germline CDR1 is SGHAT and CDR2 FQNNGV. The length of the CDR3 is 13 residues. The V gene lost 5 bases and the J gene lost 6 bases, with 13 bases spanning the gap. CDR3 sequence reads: CASSPGEGPEAFF. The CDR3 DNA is TGTGCCAGCAGCCCTGGCGAGGGCCCTGAAGCTTTCTTT. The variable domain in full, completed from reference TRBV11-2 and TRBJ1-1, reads EAGVAQSPRYKIIEKRQSVAFWCNPISGHATLYWYQQILGQGPKLLIQFQNNGVVDDSQLPKDRFSAERLKGVDSTLKIQPAKLEDSAVYLCASSPGEGPEAFFGQGTRLTVV.

CDR3 region: CASSAVTGGRETQYF. In DNA, the CDR3 is TGTGCCAGCAGCGCGGTTACGGGGGGGCGGGAGACCCAGTACTTC. The V and J genes are TRBV5-4 and TRBJ2-5; TRBD2 matches 8 bases. Germline CDR1 SGHNT, CDR2 YYREEE (reference sequence). The J segment lost 5 bases and the V segment lost 4 bases, leaving 10 bases of the junction unmatched. The CDR3 covers 15 residues.

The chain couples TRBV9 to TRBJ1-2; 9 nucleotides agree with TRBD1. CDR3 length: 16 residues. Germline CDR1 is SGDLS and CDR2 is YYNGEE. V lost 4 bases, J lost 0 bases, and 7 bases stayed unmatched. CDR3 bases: TGTGCCAGCAGCTCATCGGACAGGGGACCTAACTATGGCTACACCTTC. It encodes CASSSSDRGPNYGYTF.

In DNA form, the CDR3 reads TGCGCCAGCAGTGACAGCGGGGCCCAATCTAACTATGGCTACACCTTC. Translating it yields CASSDSGAQSNYGYTF. V is TRBV10-2 and J is TRBJ1-2; TRBD1 is a possible D gene (5 bases). Trimming left V 3 bases short and J 0 bases short, with 14 bases between. The CDR3 is made up of 16 amino acids. Germline V gene lookup returns CDR1 WSHSY and CDR2 SAAADI.

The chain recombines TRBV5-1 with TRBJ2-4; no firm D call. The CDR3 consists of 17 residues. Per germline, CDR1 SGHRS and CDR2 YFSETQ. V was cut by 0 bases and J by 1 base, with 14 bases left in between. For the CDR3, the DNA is TGCGCCAGCAGCTTGGTAACTACGTACCCCGCCAAAAACATTCAGTACTTC. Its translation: CASSLVTTYPAKNIQYF.

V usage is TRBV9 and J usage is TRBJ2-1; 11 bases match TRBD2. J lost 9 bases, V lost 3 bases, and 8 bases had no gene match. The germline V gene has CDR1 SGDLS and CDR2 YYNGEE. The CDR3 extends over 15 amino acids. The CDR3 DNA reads TGTGCCAGCAGCGCCATAGCGGGGGGGCTTAGTGAGCAGTTCTTC. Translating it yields CASSAIAGGLSEQFF. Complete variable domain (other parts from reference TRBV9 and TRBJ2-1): DSGVTQTPKHLITATGQRVTLRCSPRSGDLSVYWYQQSLDQGLQFLIQYYNGEERAKGNILERFSAQQFPDLHSELNLSSLELGDSALYFCASSAIAGGLSEQFFGPGTRLTVL.

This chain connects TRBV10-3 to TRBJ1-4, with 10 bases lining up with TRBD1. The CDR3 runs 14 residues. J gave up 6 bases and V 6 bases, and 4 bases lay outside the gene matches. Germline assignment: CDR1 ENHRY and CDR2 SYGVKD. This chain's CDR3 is CAISHGTGDEKLFF. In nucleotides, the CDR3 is TGTGCCATCAGCCACGGGACAGGGGATGAAAAACTGTTTTTT.

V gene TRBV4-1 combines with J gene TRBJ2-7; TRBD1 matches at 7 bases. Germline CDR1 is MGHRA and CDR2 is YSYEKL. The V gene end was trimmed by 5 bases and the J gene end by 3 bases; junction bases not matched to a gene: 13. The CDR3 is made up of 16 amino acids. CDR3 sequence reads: CASSYNYPGQSYEQYF. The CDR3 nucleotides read TGCGCCAGCAGCTACAACTACCCGGGACAGAGCTACGAGCAGTACTTC.